This T cell receptor (beta chain) was recovered during a study of vaccination and CD4 T cells after COVID-19. Of note for this clonotype: Its antigen is unknown.

The Oncomine TCR Beta short-read assay was applied to DNA of cultured CD4+ T cells. Someone extracted genomic DNA from cultured CD4+ T cells. One entry per CDR3 protein, called by TCRdb with MiXCR from the PCR reads. The data show about 26,000 distinct CDR3 sequences, 50% seen once. The germline V gene encodes CDR1 SGHNT and CDR2 YENEEA. The CDR3 is made up of 14 amino acids. V gave up 5 bases and J gave up 2 bases; unmatched junction bases: 1. Treatment here: roughly 11-day PBMC culture with coronavirus spike peptide pools or control peptides (ViraFEST assay). The TCR was taken from a human donor who received a COVID-19 vaccine. The source was CD4+ T cells from blood, cultured in vitro, collected before SARS-CoV-2 vaccination. V is TRBV11-3 and J is TRBJ2-5; 11 bases fit TRBD1. The CDR3 protein is CASSRDRGQETQYF. CDR3 coding DNA: TGTGCCAGCAGCCGGGACAGGGGGCAAGAGACCCAGTACTTC.